This TCR beta chain was identified in a study of neurological immune-mediated disorders. Over 170 million TCR-beta sequences, together covering 15-18 subjects, were produced by every individual sequencing run that was carried out. TCRdb analysed the 5' RACE reads with MiXCR anew, one entry per CDR3 protein. This sample has about 59,000 distinct CDR3 sequences, with less than 25% found just once. This clonotype has at least ten counts. The CDR3 is 14 amino acids. The V and J ends lost 4 bases and 3 bases, in that order; junction bases with no gene match: 5. Germline V lookup: CDR1 SQVTM, CDR2 ANQGSEA. Stated time point: technical triplicate 2.

The receptor comes from a man aged 55 to 70 with HTLV-1-associated myelopathy (HAM/TSP). The chain recombines TRBV29-1 with TRBJ2-5; 10 positions agree with TRBD1. Sequences were obtained from PBMCs. CDR3 loop: CSVARGTGEETQYF. CDR3 sequence (DNA): TGCAGCGTTGCGAGAGGGACAGGGGAAGAGACCCAGTACTTC.